Only a few counts were recorded for the clone carrying this T cell receptor beta chain. The entry originates in a study of sequential checkpoint blockade in melanoma. Turning to the study itself: After both sequences, patients received maintenance nivolumab.

As for treatment: randomized to nivolumab then ipilimumab (arm A) or the reverse (arm B). Live CD3+CD8+ CD19− CD56− cells were sorted from PBMCs. The data were produced by immunoSEQ multiplex PCR, yet TCRdb's version contains in-frame clones alone and is incomplete. The sample includes 31,000 or so clones, 80% to 90% seen only once; the top ten take roughly 23%. The receptor comes from a human donor with melanoma. This specimen was CD8+ T cells sorted from blood (inferred from file names), taken from a patient given nivolumab and ipilimumab in sequence.

DNA for the CDR3: TGTGCCAGCAGTTTCAGGGGCCAAGAGACCCAGTACTTC. It translates to CASSFRGQETQYF. V is TRBV28 and J is TRBJ2-5, with D perhaps TRBD1 (6 bases). The V end was cut by 3 bases, the J end by 1 base, with 6 bases between. The length of the CDR3 is 13 residues. Germline V gene sequence: CDR1 MDHEN, CDR2 SYDVKM.